This T cell receptor (beta chain) originates from a study of cytomegalovirus exposure and HLA in healthy donors. Study-wide context: A prior study identified 100 million to 130 million unique TCR beta sequences from around 180 million T cells.

Comment on this clone: As yet, its antigen is unknown.

Study-level findings and limits: The study listed around 150 cytomegalovirus-associated TCR beta chains. The study assumed roughly uniform donor sequencing depth for presence/absence analyses.

With 60 Vbeta and 13 Jbeta primers, the PCR was carried out. Method: immunoSEQ multiplex PCR; TCRdb's copy keeps in-frame clones and lacks some. The sample consists of 95,000 to 150,000 clones, around four fifths of them appearing once. The source material was PBMCs. This TCR was sampled from a woman aged 40 to 50 in good health and CMV-seronegative.

The CDR3 nucleotides read TGTGCCAGCAGCCTCGAGCGGGGACAGGCTTTGAACACTGAAGCTTTCTTT. It is translated as CASSLERGQALNTEAFF. J is TRBJ1-1 and V is TRBV14, with 8 nucleotides matching TRBD1. V was clipped by 4 bases and J by 0 bases; unmatched bases: 10. The CDR3 extends over 17 amino acids. CDR1 is SGHDN and CDR2 is FVKESK in the germline V gene.